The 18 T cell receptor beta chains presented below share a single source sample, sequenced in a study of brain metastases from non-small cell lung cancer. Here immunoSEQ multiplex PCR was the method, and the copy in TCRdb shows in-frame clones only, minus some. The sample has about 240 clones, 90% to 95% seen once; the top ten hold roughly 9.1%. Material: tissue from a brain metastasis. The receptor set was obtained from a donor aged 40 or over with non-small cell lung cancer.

CDR3 amino acids: CASSSGRGGYTEAFF. CDR3 coding DNA: TGCGCCAGCAGCTCGGGACGGGGAGGGTACACTGAAGCTTTCTTT. This chain joins TRBV5-1 and TRBJ1-1, with D possibly being TRBD1 (5 bases). The CDR3 length is 15 residues. The V gene's germline CDR1 is SGHRS and CDR2 YFSETQ. The V and J ends lost 3 bases and 3 bases respectively, with 15 bases between them.

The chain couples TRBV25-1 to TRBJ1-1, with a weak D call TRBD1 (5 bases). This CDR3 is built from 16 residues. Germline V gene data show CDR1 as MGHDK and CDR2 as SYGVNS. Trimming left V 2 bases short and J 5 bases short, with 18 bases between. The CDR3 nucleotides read TGTGCCAGCAGTGAAGCCCAGGGAGCACGTCGAACTGAAGCTTTCTTT. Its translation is CASSEAQGARRTEAFF.

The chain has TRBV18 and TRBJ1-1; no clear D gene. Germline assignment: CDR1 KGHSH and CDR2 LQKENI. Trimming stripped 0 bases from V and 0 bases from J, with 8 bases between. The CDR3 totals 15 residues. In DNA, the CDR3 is TGTGCCAGCTCACCACCGACGGGGATGAACACTGAAGCTTTCTTT. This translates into CASSPPTGMNTEAFF. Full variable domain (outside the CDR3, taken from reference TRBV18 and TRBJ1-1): NAGVMQNPRHLVRRRGQEARLRCSPMKGHSHVYWYRQLPEEGLKFMVYLQKENIIDESGMPKERFSAEFPKEGPSILRIQQVVRGDSAAYFCASSPPTGMNTEAFFGQGTRLTVV.

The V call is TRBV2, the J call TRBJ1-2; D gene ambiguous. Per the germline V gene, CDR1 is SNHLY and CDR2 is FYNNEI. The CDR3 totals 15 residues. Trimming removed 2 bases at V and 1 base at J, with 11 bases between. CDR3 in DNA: TGTGCCAGCAGTGAACGTCCCGACCATAACTATGGCTACACCTTC. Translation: CASSERPDHNYGYTF.

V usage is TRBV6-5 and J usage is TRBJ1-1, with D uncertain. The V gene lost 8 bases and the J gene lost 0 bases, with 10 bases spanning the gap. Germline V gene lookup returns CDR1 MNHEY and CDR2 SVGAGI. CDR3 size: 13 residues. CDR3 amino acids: CASHRNMNTEAFF. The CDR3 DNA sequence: TGTGCCAGCCATCGTAACATGAACACTGAAGCTTTCTTT.

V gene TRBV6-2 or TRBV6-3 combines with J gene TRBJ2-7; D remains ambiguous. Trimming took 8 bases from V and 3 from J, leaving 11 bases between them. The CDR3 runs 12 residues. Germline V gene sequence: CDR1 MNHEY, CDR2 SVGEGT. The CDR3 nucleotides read TGTGCCAGCTGTTCCATGGGCTACGAGCAGTACTTC. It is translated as CASCSMGYEQYF.

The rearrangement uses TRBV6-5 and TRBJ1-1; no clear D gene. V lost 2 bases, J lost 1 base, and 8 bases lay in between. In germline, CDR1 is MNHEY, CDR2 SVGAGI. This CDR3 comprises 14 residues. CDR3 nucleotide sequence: TGTGCCAGCAGTTACGAATCGGGGAACACTGAAGCTTTCTTT. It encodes CASSYESGNTEAFF.

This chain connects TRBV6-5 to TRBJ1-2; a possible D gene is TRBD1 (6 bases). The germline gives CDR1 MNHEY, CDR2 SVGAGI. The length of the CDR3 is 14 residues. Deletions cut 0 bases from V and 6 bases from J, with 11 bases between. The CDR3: CASSYSQGPDGYTF. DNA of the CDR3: TGTGCCAGCAGTTACTCACAGGGTCCGGATGGCTACACCTTC.

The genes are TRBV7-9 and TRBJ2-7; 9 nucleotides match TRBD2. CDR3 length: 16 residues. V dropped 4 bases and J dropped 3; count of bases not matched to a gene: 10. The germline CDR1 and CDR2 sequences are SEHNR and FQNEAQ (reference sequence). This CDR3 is CASSSSGAGVSYEQYF. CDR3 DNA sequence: TGTGCCAGCAGCTCTAGCGGGGCAGGGGTAAGCTACGAGCAGTACTTC. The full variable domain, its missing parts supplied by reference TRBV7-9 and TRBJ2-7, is DTGVSQNPRHKITKRGQNVTFRCDPISEHNRLYWYRQTLGQGPEFLTYFQNEAQLEKSRLLSDRFSAERPKGSFSTLEIQRTEQGDSAMYLCASSSSGAGVSYEQYFGPGTRLTVT.

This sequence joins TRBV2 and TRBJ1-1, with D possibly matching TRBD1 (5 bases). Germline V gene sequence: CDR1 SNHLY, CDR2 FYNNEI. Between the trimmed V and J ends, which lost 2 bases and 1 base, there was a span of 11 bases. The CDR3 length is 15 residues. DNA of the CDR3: TGTGCCAGCAGTGAAAGTCGGGGGTCGAACACTGAAGCTTTCTTT. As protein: CASSESRGSNTEAFF.

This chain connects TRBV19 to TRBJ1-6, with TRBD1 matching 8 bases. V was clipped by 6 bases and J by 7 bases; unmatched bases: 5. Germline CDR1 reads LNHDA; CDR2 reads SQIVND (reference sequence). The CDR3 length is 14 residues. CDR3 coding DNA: TGTGCCAGTAGACGCGGGACAGGAAATTCACCCCTCCACTTT. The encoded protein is CASRRGTGNSPLHF.

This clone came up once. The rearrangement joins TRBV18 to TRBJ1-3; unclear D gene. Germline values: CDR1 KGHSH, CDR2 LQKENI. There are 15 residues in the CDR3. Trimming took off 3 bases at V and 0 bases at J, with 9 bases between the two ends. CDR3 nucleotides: TGTGCCAGCTCACCCGACCTAAACTCTGGAAACACCATATATTTT. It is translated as CASSPDLNSGNTIYF. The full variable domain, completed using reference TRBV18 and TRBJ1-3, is NAGVMQNPRHLVRRRGQEARLRCSPMKGHSHVYWYRQLPEEGLKFMVYLQKENIIDESGMPKERFSAEFPKEGPSILRIQQVVRGDSAAYFCASSPDLNSGNTIYFGEGSWLTVV.

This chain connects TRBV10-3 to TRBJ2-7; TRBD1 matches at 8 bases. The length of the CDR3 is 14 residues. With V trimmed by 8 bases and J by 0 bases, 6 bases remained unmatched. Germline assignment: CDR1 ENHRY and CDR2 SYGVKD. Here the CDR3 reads CAIRVTGGSYEQYF. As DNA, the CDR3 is TGTGCCATCCGAGTAACAGGGGGCTCCTACGAGCAGTACTTC.

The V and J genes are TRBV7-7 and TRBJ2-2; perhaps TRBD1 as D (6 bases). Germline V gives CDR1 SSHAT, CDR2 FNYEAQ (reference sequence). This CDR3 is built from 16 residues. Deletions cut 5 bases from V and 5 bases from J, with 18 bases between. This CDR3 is CASSNQPTGSTGELFF. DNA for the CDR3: TGTGCCAGCAGCAACCAACCGACAGGTTCGACCGGGGAGCTGTTTTTT.

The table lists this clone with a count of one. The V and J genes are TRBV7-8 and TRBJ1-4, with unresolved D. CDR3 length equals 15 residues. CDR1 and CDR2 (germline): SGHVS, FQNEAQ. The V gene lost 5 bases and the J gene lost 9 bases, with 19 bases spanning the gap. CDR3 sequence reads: CASSAARVDMKKLFF. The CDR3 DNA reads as TGTGCCAGCAGCGCAGCGAGGGTTGACATGAAAAAACTGTTTTTT.

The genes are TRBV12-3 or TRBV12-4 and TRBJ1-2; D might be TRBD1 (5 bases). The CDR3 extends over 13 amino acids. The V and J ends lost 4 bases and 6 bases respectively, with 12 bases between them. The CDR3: CASSSPRVNGYTF. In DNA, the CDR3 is TGTGCCAGCAGTTCTCCCAGGGTCAATGGCTACACCTTC.

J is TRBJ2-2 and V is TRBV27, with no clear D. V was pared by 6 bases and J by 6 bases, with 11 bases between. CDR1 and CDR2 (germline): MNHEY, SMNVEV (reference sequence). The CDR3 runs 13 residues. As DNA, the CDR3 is TGTGCCAGCAGCGTTAGCAAGGCCGGGGAGCTGTTTTTT. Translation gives CASSVSKAGELFF.

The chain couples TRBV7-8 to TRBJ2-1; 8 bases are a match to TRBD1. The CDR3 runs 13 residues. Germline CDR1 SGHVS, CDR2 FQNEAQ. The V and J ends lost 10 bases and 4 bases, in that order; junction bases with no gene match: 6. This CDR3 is CATRQGMYNEQFF. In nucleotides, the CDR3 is TGTGCCACCCGACAGGGGATGTACAATGAGCAGTTCTTC.